These 14 T cell receptor beta chains were sequenced from one sample in a study of response to subunit inactivated influenza vaccine. Using its own MiXCR run on the RT-PCR reads, TCRdb lists one record per CDR3 protein. This table has fewer than 550,000 distinct CDR3 sequences, approximately 24% appearing once. The sample here was CD4+ T cells sorted from PBMCs, taken more than 4 days after vaccination. The receptors originated from a man aged 45-65 years who received an inactivated influenza vaccine.

The chain links TRBV9 to TRBJ1-4, with a tentative D call TRBD1 (5 bases). CDR1 is SGDLS, CDR2 YYNGEE, per germline. Deletions cut 3 bases from V and 8 bases from J, with 17 bases between. The length of the CDR3 is 15 residues. The CDR3 protein is CASSATVTTGEKLFF. The CDR3 region has the DNA TGTGCCAGCAGCGCGACAGTCACGACGGGGGAAAAACTGTTTTTT.

This clonotype was seen a handful of times. The chain is built from TRBV7-2 and TRBJ2-1, with D maybe TRBD2 (5 bases). The V end lost 1 base, the J end lost 16 bases, and 17 bases lay between the germline ends. This CDR3 is 13 amino acids long. Germline V gene data show CDR1 as SGHTA and CDR2 as FQGNSA. The CDR3 bases are TGTGCCAGCAGCTTAGATTTTAGGGAGATGGATTTCTTC. This gives the protein CASSLDFREMDFF.

This sequence joins TRBV7-2 and TRBJ1-3, with D perhaps matching TRBD1 (5 bases). CDR3 length: 14 residues. The ends were cut back, 5 bases at V and 7 bases at J, with 15 bases in the middle. Germline assignment: CDR1 SGHTA and CDR2 FQGNSA. CDR3 in DNA: TGTGCCAGCAGCCCCCGGGACTCAAGGAACACCATATATTTT. It translates to CASSPRDSRNTIYF.

This clonotype was counted at least ten times. The J gene is TRBJ2-5, the V gene TRBV5-1, with D tentatively TRBD1 (5 bases). This CDR3 spans 13 amino acids. Germline CDR1 reads SGHRS; CDR2 reads YFSETQ. V was trimmed by 3 bases and J by 5 bases, leaving 11 bases between them. This CDR3 reads CASSWTFGETQYF. DNA for the CDR3: TGCGCCAGCAGCTGGACATTCGGGGAGACCCAGTACTTC.

V is TRBV15 and J is TRBJ2-2, with a possible D match to TRBD1 (6 bases). The CDR3 loop spans 14 amino acids. V was clipped by 5 bases and J by 2 bases, with 9 bases between them. Germline CDR1 and CDR2: LNHNV and YYDKDF (reference sequence). The CDR3 DNA reads as TGTGCCACCAGCCCGGACAGAAACACCGGGGAGCTGTTTTTT. It yields the protein CATSPDRNTGELFF.

There are a few counts of this clonotype. V is TRBV6-2 or TRBV6-3 and J is TRBJ2-6; perhaps TRBD1 as D (6 bases). CDR3 length: 17 residues. Germline V CDR1 and CDR2: MNHEY, SVGEGT. Trimming took 6 bases from V and 4 from J, leaving 19 bases between them. Here the CDR3 reads CASRMTGAYQGANVLTF. CDR3 DNA: TGTGCCAGCAGGATGACAGGAGCCTACCAGGGGGCCAACGTCCTGACTTTC.

This clonotype was counted a few times. J is TRBJ1-1 and V is TRBV11-1; no definite D call. From germline, CDR1 is SGHAT and CDR2 FQDESV (reference sequence). The ends were cut back, 0 bases at V and 0 bases at J, with 8 bases in the middle. The CDR3 loop spans 15 amino acids. CDR3: CASSLAGRLNTEAFF. CDR3 in DNA: TGTGCCAGCAGCTTAGCTGGGCGGTTGAACACTGAAGCTTTCTTT.

The chain recombines TRBV23-1 with TRBJ2-7; 8 bases match TRBD1. TRBV23-1 is designated an ORF whose function remains uncertain. The length of the CDR3 is 17 residues. Unmatched junction bases numbered 15, after V lost 6 bases and J lost 2 bases. This CDR3 is CASSRRGLHMETYEQYF. The CDR3 bases are TGCGCCAGCAGCCGCAGGGGGCTACACATGGAAACCTACGAGCAGTACTTC.

This clonotype showed up many times. This chain uses TRBV12-3 or TRBV12-4 with TRBJ2-5, with 8 bases identical to TRBD2. V shed 5 bases, J shed 10 bases, and the junction held 15 bases outside the gene matches. The CDR3 runs to 15 residues. The CDR3 sequence is CASSRHGAGGRYQYF. CDR3 DNA: TGTGCCAGCAGTCGCCATGGGGCGGGGGGCCGGTACCAGTACTTC.

V and J are TRBV29-1 and TRBJ2-2; D perhaps matches TRBD2 (5 bases). The CDR3 length is 14 residues. Germline lookup yields CDR1 SQVTM and CDR2 ANQGSEA. Between the trimmed V and J ends, which lost 5 bases and 2 bases, there was a span of 12 bases. As DNA, the CDR3 is TGCAGCGTTTCTGTAGCGCTAAACACCGGGGAGCTGTTTTTT. This sequence encodes CSVSVALNTGELFF.

The V call is TRBV24-1, the J call TRBJ2-1; the D gene is possibly TRBD2 (5 bases). This CDR3 spans 15 amino acids. Per germline, CDR1 KGHDR and CDR2 SFDVKD. Trimming stripped 0 bases from V and 5 bases from J, with 10 bases between. CDR3 residues: CATSDLTGFNNEQFF. The CDR3 DNA reads as TGTGCCACCAGTGATTTGACGGGATTTAACAATGAGCAGTTCTTC.

The chain recombines TRBV10-3 with TRBJ2-3; D is possibly TRBD2 (7 bases). Trimming removed 1 base at V and 4 bases at J, with 12 bases between. The CDR3 is 15 residues long. CDR1 and CDR2 (germline): ENHRY, SYGVKD. DNA for the CDR3: TGTGCCATCAGTGAGTGGGGGGGGGGCGCAGATACGCAGTATTTT. It specifies CAISEWGGGADTQYF.

In this sample, this clonotype turned up a few times. The chain has TRBV27 and TRBJ2-7, with no clear D. This CDR3 contains 13 residues. Trimming left V 5 bases short and J 6 bases short, with 14 bases between. The germline gives CDR1 MNHEY, CDR2 SMNVEV (reference sequence). The CDR3 sequence: CASSPPGRSEQYF. CDR3 bases: TGTGCCAGCAGTCCCCCAGGCCGTTCCGAGCAGTACTTC.

A few counts support this clonotype. In nucleotides, the CDR3 is TGTGCCACCAGTCTAGCGGGGGGCCATGAGCAGTTCTTC. Translating it yields CATSLAGGHEQFF. The V gene is TRBV24-1, the J gene TRBJ2-1, with 11 nucleotides matching TRBD2. Germline-derived CDR1 and CDR2 are KGHDR and SFDVKD. The CDR3 runs to 13 residues. The J segment lost 8 bases and the V segment lost 6 bases, leaving 2 bases of the junction unmatched.